These T cell receptor beta chains were read from a single sample in a study of sequential checkpoint blockade in melanoma. Generated by immunoSEQ multiplex PCR, the TCRdb table keeps only in-frame clones and is missing some. In the table there are around 20,000 clones, about 80% of which are singletons. Sequences were derived from CD8+ T cells sorted from blood (inferred from file names), sampled from a patient given nivolumab and ipilimumab in sequence. All receptors derive from a human donor with melanoma. Both conserved end residues are part of each CDR3. The order of the fields is clone size, V gene, CDR3 protein. Clone size appears in some rows only: once, few, many, or a class for an expanded clone.

>-|TRBV5-6
CASSLTGGYTF
>-|TRBV6-1
CASSTGTGAVQPQHF
>few|TRBV4-2
CASSHSRESNQPQHF
>few|TRBV6-1
CATETSLEQYF
>-|TRBV30
CAWSVGAGAPYEQYF
>-|TRBV5-4
CASSERGLYEQYF
>-|TRBV7-8
CASSTRDNDQPQHF
>-|TRBV6-5
CASSRGTGDEAFF
>medium-sized|TRBV11-2
CASSLDHGQGAYEQYF
>-|TRBV5-4
CASSLASGSTSYEQYF
>-|TRBV19
CASSDGANTEAFF
>-|TRBV6-6
CAGGAREDQPQHF
>-|TRBV29-1
CSVLVAGELDEQYF
>once|TRBV27
CASSLRESEGLGTEAFF
>-|TRBV13
CASSPGTGEAFF
>-|TRBV29-1
CSVERIGGGGNQPQHF
>-|TRBV7-8
CASSLARSYEQYF
>-|TRBV28
CASSARDRIQPQHF
>-|TRBV7-9
CASRSGGGQPQHF
>-|TRBV5-6
CASSLARGRETQYF
>-|TRBV6-1
CASSGQDSNEKLFF
>-|TRBV27
CASTRGRTGELFF
>-|TRBV19
CASSIDLRTGVSDEQYF
>-|TRBV27
CASKSLAGADEQYF
>-|TRBV19
CASSTGLARIPYEQYF
>-|TRBV30
CAWSVTSSEQYF
>-|TRBV6-1
CASSDRGSYEQYF
>-|TRBV28
CASSPPGLNTEAFF
>-|TRBV7-9
CASSPTGSPNQPQHF
>medium-sized|TRBV7-9
CASSFPPAYEQYF
>-|TRBV19
CASSMLESHQPQHF
>-|TRBV6-6
CASSYTRASGYEQYF
>once|TRBV27
CASSRRGAGYEQYF
>once|TRBV6-6
CASSHQVRPYEQYF
>few|TRBV6-6
CASEGQSVHNYGYTF
>-|TRBV28
CASSITGSNQPQHF
>-|TRBV27
CASSLGGNSNQPQHF
>-|TRBV5-6
CASSWRAALSYEQYF
>once|TRBV28
CASSSPTGPYTEAFF
>-|TRBV11-2
CASSLGGVYEQYF
>-|TRBV2
CASLGQGNNQPQHF
>few|TRBV7-9
CASSLGDREHYEQYF
>-|TRBV27
CASSIIPTGGVGEQYF
>-|TRBV5-6
CASSLGSVYEQYF